A selection of T cell receptor beta chains follows, all from one sample in a study of blood T cell repertoires in COVID-19. Produced via immunoSEQ multiplex PCR; TCRdb's table is partial and in-frame only. The sample contains some 110,000 clones, 86% of which appear only once. Sequencing was performed on peripheral blood. The receptors here all came from a man aged 40-49 years with acute or convalescent COVID-19. The CDR3 runs from the conserved cysteine through the conserved F or W. D genes are given only for firm matches. Expanded clones are given a class, and other clones once, few, many or no size at all.

v_gene: TRBV11-3
abundance: -
d_gene: -
j_gene: TRBJ2-3
len: 13
CDR3nt: TGTGCCAGCAGCCCCCGGACTACAGATACGCAGTATTTT
CDR3aa: CASSPRTTDTQYF

v_gene: TRBV4-2
abundance: -
d_gene: -
j_gene: TRBJ1-1
len: 13
CDR3nt: TGTGCCAGCAGCCAAGTCAAGAACACTGAAGCTTTCTTT
CDR3aa: CASSQVKNTEAFF

v_gene: TRBV18
abundance: -
d_gene: -
j_gene: TRBJ2-7
len: 13
CDR3nt: TGTGCCAGCTCGGAACAGCCTACGGGGGAGCAGTACTTC
CDR3aa: CASSEQPTGEQYF

v_gene: TRBV2
abundance: -
d_gene: TRBD1
j_gene: TRBJ1-2
len: 14
CDR3nt: TGTGCCAACAAACAGGGGGCGCGCGCCTATGGCTACACCTTC
CDR3aa: CANKQGARAYGYTF

v_gene: TRBV3-1/TRBV3-2
abundance: -
d_gene: -
j_gene: TRBJ2-2
len: 14
CDR3nt: TGTGCCAGCAGCGCGGATCGGGGAACCGGGGAGCTGTTTTTT
CDR3aa: CASSADRGTGELFF

v_gene: TRBV5-1
abundance: few
d_gene: -
j_gene: TRBJ2-3
len: 14
CDR3nt: TGCGCCAGCAGCTTGTTAGTTCAGGCAGATACGCAGTATTTT
CDR3aa: CASSLLVQADTQYF

v_gene: TRBV5-1
abundance: -
d_gene: -
j_gene: TRBJ2-2
len: 15
CDR3nt: TGCGCCAGCAGCCCCGGGGAGGTGAACACCGGGGAGCTGTTTTTT
CDR3aa: CASSPGEVNTGELFF

v_gene: TRBV10-1
abundance: -
d_gene: -
j_gene: TRBJ2-1
len: 14
CDR3nt: TGCGCCAGCAGTGCTGCTATCGCCTACAATGAGCAGTTCTTC
CDR3aa: CASSAAIAYNEQFF

v_gene: TRBV30
abundance: -
d_gene: -
j_gene: TRBJ2-3
len: 14
CDR3nt: TGTGCCTGGACTCGCCTAGCGAGCACAGATACGCAGTATTTT
CDR3aa: CAWTRLASTDTQYF

v_gene: TRBV5-4
abundance: -
d_gene: TRBD2
j_gene: TRBJ2-5
len: 14
CDR3nt: TGTGCCAGCAGCTTGGGGCGGGGGTCAGAGACCCAGTACTTC
CDR3aa: CASSLGRGSETQYF

v_gene: TRBV19
abundance: -
d_gene: TRBD1
j_gene: TRBJ1-1
len: 15
CDR3nt: TGTGCCAGTAGTCCCAGGACAGGGGAGTTCACTGAAGCTTTCTTT
CDR3aa: CASSPRTGEFTEAFF

v_gene: TRBV4-1
abundance: -
d_gene: TRBD1
j_gene: TRBJ1-3
len: 17
CDR3nt: TGCGCCAGCCGCCGACAGGGGTTGGTGATCTCTGGAAACACCATATATTTT
CDR3aa: CASRRQGLVISGNTIYF

v_gene: TRBV5-5
abundance: -
d_gene: TRBD1
j_gene: TRBJ1-2
len: 14
CDR3nt: TGTGCCAGCAGCCCCCGACAGGGGAGGTATGGCTACACCTTC
CDR3aa: CASSPRQGRYGYTF

v_gene: TRBV4-3
abundance: -
d_gene: -
j_gene: TRBJ1-4
len: 15
CDR3nt: TGCGCCAGCAGCCAAGATTGGAGGGAGGGTGAAAAACTGTTTTTT
CDR3aa: CASSQDWREGEKLFF

v_gene: TRBV7-2
abundance: once
d_gene: -
j_gene: TRBJ1-1
len: 13
CDR3nt: TGTGCCAGCAGCAAAGGGGGGAACACTGAAGCTTTCTTT
CDR3aa: CASSKGGNTEAFF

v_gene: TRBV5-1
abundance: -
d_gene: -
j_gene: TRBJ2-3
len: 11
CDR3nt: TGCGCCAGCAGCTCAGGTGATACGCAGTATTTT
CDR3aa: CASSSGDTQYF

v_gene: TRBV29-1
abundance: -
d_gene: -
j_gene: TRBJ2-3
len: 11
CDR3nt: TGCAGCGTTGAAGTACAGTACACGCAGTATTTT
CDR3aa: CSVEVQYTQYF

v_gene: TRBV3-1/TRBV3-2
abundance: -
d_gene: -
j_gene: TRBJ2-2
len: 14
CDR3nt: TGTGCGGTCGAGGGCAGAGCGAACACCGGGGAGCTGTTTTTT
CDR3aa: CAVEGRANTGELFF

v_gene: TRBV27
abundance: -
d_gene: TRBD2
j_gene: TRBJ2-1
len: 15
CDR3nt: TGTGCCAGCAGTTATACGGGAGGGCCTTACAATGAGCAGTTCTTC
CDR3aa: CASSYTGGPYNEQFF

v_gene: TRBV19
abundance: -
d_gene: TRBD1
j_gene: TRBJ1-2
len: 15
CDR3nt: TGTGCCAGTAGGGCCGACAGGGGAGGTGACTATGGCTACACCTTC
CDR3aa: CASRADRGGDYGYTF

v_gene: TRBV7-2
abundance: -
d_gene: TRBD1
j_gene: TRBJ2-5
len: 15
CDR3nt: TGTGCCAGCAGCCCCACGGGACAGATCCAAGAGACCCAGTACTTC
CDR3aa: CASSPTGQIQETQYF

v_gene: TRBV15
abundance: once
d_gene: -
j_gene: TRBJ1-2
len: 13
CDR3nt: TGTGCCACCAGCCGGGTGCCGGAGAGCGGCTACACCTTC
CDR3aa: CATSRVPESGYTF

v_gene: TRBV6-1
abundance: -
d_gene: TRBD1
j_gene: TRBJ2-7
len: 18
CDR3nt: TGTGCCAGCAGTGTCCAGCGATTTGGGACAGGCAGCTCCTACGAGCAGTACTTC
CDR3aa: CASSVQRFGTGSSYEQYF

v_gene: TRBV30
abundance: -
d_gene: -
j_gene: TRBJ2-6
len: 16
CDR3nt: TGTGCCTGGAGTCCTACCCAGGTTTCTGGGGCCAACGTCCTGACTTTC
CDR3aa: CAWSPTQVSGANVLTF

v_gene: TRBV6-4
abundance: few
d_gene: -
j_gene: TRBJ1-4
len: 15
CDR3nt: TGTGCCACCGCCGGGGGGGGTCGGCGGGAAGAAAAACTGTTTTTT
CDR3aa: CATAGGGRREEKLFF

v_gene: TRBV19
abundance: few
d_gene: -
j_gene: TRBJ1-3
len: 14
CDR3nt: TGTGCCAGTAGTCAGTACAGGGACGGAAACACCATATATTTT
CDR3aa: CASSQYRDGNTIYF

v_gene: TRBV3-1/TRBV3-2
abundance: -
d_gene: -
j_gene: TRBJ1-3
len: 14
CDR3nt: TGTGCCAGCAGCGAAAGGGGGTTTGGAAACACCATATATTTT
CDR3aa: CASSERGFGNTIYF

v_gene: TRBV5-6
abundance: -
d_gene: TRBD1
j_gene: TRBJ2-5
len: 14
CDR3nt: TGTGCCAGCAGCGACCGGACAGGGAGGAAGACCCAGTACTTC
CDR3aa: CASSDRTGRKTQYF

v_gene: TRBV6-1
abundance: -
d_gene: -
j_gene: TRBJ1-5
len: 15
CDR3nt: TGTGCCAGCAGTGAGGGACAATTTAGCAATCAGCCCCAGCATTTT
CDR3aa: CASSEGQFSNQPQHF

v_gene: TRBV5-1
abundance: -
d_gene: TRBD2
j_gene: TRBJ2-1
len: 15
CDR3nt: TGCGCCAGCAGCTCCGGACTAGCGGACTACAATGAGCAGTTCTTC
CDR3aa: CASSSGLADYNEQFF

v_gene: TRBV5-1
abundance: -
d_gene: -
j_gene: TRBJ1-1
len: 14
CDR3nt: TGCGCCAGCAGCTTGGCCGACACAGACACTGAAGCTTTCTTT
CDR3aa: CASSLADTDTEAFF

v_gene: TRBV5-1
abundance: -
d_gene: TRBD1
j_gene: TRBJ2-7
len: 15
CDR3nt: TGCGCCAGCAGCTTGAGACAGGGGCACTGGGACGAGCAGTACTTC
CDR3aa: CASSLRQGHWDEQYF

v_gene: TRBV18
abundance: -
d_gene: TRBD1
j_gene: TRBJ1-4
len: 19
CDR3nt: TGTGCCAGCTCACCATTGGCCGGACAGGGCGTCGCAACTAATGAAAAACTGTTTTTT
CDR3aa: CASSPLAGQGVATNEKLFF

v_gene: TRBV6-6
abundance: -
d_gene: -
j_gene: TRBJ1-6
len: 12
CDR3nt: TGTGCCAGCAGCCGTGAGGGAGGACCCCTCCACTTT
CDR3aa: CASSREGGPLHF

v_gene: TRBV5-6
abundance: -
d_gene: -
j_gene: TRBJ1-1
len: 15
CDR3nt: TGTGCCAGCAGCTTGGACGACTGGAGGGTTACTGAAGCTTTCTTT
CDR3aa: CASSLDDWRVTEAFF

v_gene: TRBV27
abundance: -
d_gene: TRBD2
j_gene: TRBJ2-1
len: 16
CDR3nt: TGTGCCAGCAGTTTGGCCGGGAGGGTCAGATACAATGAGCAGTTCTTC
CDR3aa: CASSLAGRVRYNEQFF

v_gene: TRBV5-1
abundance: -
d_gene: TRBD2
j_gene: TRBJ2-1
len: 16
CDR3nt: TGCGCCGGAAGTTCGGGCAGCGGGGAATCCTACAATGAGCAGTTCTTC
CDR3aa: CAGSSGSGESYNEQFF

v_gene: TRBV10-2
abundance: -
d_gene: -
j_gene: TRBJ1-2
len: 12
CDR3nt: TGCGCCAGCAGTGAGTCTAACTTGGGCTACACCTTC
CDR3aa: CASSESNLGYTF

v_gene: TRBV27
abundance: -
d_gene: -
j_gene: TRBJ1-1
len: 14
CDR3nt: TGTGCCAGCAAGGGAAGGGGTGAAAGGGCTGAAGCTTTCTTT
CDR3aa: CASKGRGERAEAFF

v_gene: TRBV5-4
abundance: -
d_gene: -
j_gene: TRBJ1-2
len: 14
CDR3nt: TGTGCCAGCACCCGCCAGGGGCTCTTGGATGGCTACACCTTC
CDR3aa: CASTRQGLLDGYTF

v_gene: TRBV19
abundance: -
d_gene: TRBD2
j_gene: TRBJ2-7
len: 14
CDR3nt: TGTGCCAGTAGTATCACTAGCGGGGACTACGAGCAGTACTTC
CDR3aa: CASSITSGDYEQYF

v_gene: TRBV18
abundance: -
d_gene: -
j_gene: TRBJ1-1
len: 15
CDR3nt: TGTGCCAGCTCAAGCTCAGGGAGGGGAGACACTGAAGCTTTCTTT
CDR3aa: CASSSSGRGDTEAFF

v_gene: TRBV6-5
abundance: -
d_gene: -
j_gene: TRBJ2-2
len: 15
CDR3nt: TGTGCCAGCAGTACCCGGGCCCCGGGGACCGGGGAGCTGTTTTTT
CDR3aa: CASSTRAPGTGELFF

v_gene: TRBV6-5
abundance: -
d_gene: -
j_gene: TRBJ2-2
len: 15
CDR3nt: TGTGCCAGCAGGTCTCAGGGTGTAGGACCCGGGGAGCTGTTTTTT
CDR3aa: CASRSQGVGPGELFF

v_gene: TRBV6-6
abundance: -
d_gene: TRBD1
j_gene: TRBJ2-5
len: 16
CDR3nt: TGTGCCAGCAGCAGGGCTACCGGGACAGGGGTAGAGACCCAGTACTTC
CDR3aa: CASSRATGTGVETQYF

v_gene: TRBV5-4
abundance: -
d_gene: -
j_gene: TRBJ2-3
len: 14
CDR3nt: TGTGCCAGCAGCTTGGAGGGGTCGACAGATACGCAGTATTTT
CDR3aa: CASSLEGSTDTQYF

v_gene: TRBV5-1
abundance: -
d_gene: TRBD1
j_gene: TRBJ2-7
len: 14
CDR3nt: TGCGCCAGCAGCTTGGGAGGGGGCTCTGGGGAGCAGTACTTC
CDR3aa: CASSLGGGSGEQYF

v_gene: TRBV30
abundance: -
d_gene: -
j_gene: TRBJ1-1
len: 15
CDR3nt: TGTGCCTGGAGAATCCAGTTAATAATGAACACTGAAGCTTTCTTT
CDR3aa: CAWRIQLIMNTEAFF

v_gene: TRBV7-8
abundance: once
d_gene: TRBD1
j_gene: TRBJ2-2
len: 14
CDR3nt: TGTGCCAGCAGCCTAGTCAGGGGGACCGGGGAGCTGTTTTTT
CDR3aa: CASSLVRGTGELFF

v_gene: TRBV4-3
abundance: -
d_gene: -
j_gene: TRBJ1-5
len: 14
CDR3nt: TGCGCCAGCAGCCTCCTCCCCTCGGATCAGCCCCAGCATTTT
CDR3aa: CASSLLPSDQPQHF

v_gene: TRBV10-3
abundance: -
d_gene: -
j_gene: TRBJ1-3
len: 15
CDR3nt: TGTGCCATCAGTGAGTCTGCAGGGGACGGAAACACCATATATTTT
CDR3aa: CAISESAGDGNTIYF

v_gene: TRBV6-5
abundance: -
d_gene: TRBD1
j_gene: TRBJ2-3
len: 15
CDR3nt: TGTGCCAGCAGTCACTCGGGACAGTTCACAGATACGCAGTATTTT
CDR3aa: CASSHSGQFTDTQYF

v_gene: TRBV7-9
abundance: -
d_gene: TRBD1
j_gene: TRBJ1-1
len: 14
CDR3nt: TGTGCCAGCAGCTCATGGACAGGGGCGAGTGAAGCTTTCTTT
CDR3aa: CASSSWTGASEAFF

v_gene: TRBV29-1
abundance: -
d_gene: -
j_gene: TRBJ1-5
len: 12
CDR3nt: TGCAGCGTTGGGGGCGGAGATCAGCCCCAGCATTTT
CDR3aa: CSVGGGDQPQHF

v_gene: TRBV12-5
abundance: -
d_gene: TRBD2
j_gene: TRBJ2-1
len: 16
CDR3nt: TGTGCTAGTGGTCGGACTAGCGGGAGGTACTACAATGAGCAGTTCTTC
CDR3aa: CASGRTSGRYYNEQFF

v_gene: TRBV3-1/TRBV3-2
abundance: -
d_gene: -
j_gene: TRBJ2-5
len: 14
CDR3nt: TGTGCCAGCAGCCAACTTACAGGAGAAGAGACCCAGTACTTC
CDR3aa: CASSQLTGEETQYF

v_gene: TRBV6-5
abundance: -
d_gene: TRBD1
j_gene: TRBJ1-5
len: 12
CDR3nt: TGTGCCAGCTCCAGGGGGCAGCAGCCCCAGCATTTT
CDR3aa: CASSRGQQPQHF